The clone carrying this TCR beta chain was detected once. The data were obtained in a study of blood T cell repertoires in COVID-19. Study overall: The United States, Italy and Spain were the sources of the acute and convalescent COVID-19 samples.

Recruitment covered some 25 US areas and drew participants whose ages spanned roughly 18 to 95 years. Cohort 3 donors counted as recovered after two negative PCRs, clearance, or resolved symptoms. J gave up 5 bases and V 5 bases, and 4 bases lay outside the gene matches. This CDR3 is 14 amino acids long. Germline lookup yields CDR1 LNHDA and CDR2 SQIVND (reference sequence). Original handling: Amplified reference gene primers provided the basis for estimating nucleated cell counts. Method: immunoSEQ multiplex PCR; TCRdb's copy keeps in-frame clones and lacks some. V, J and clone size were drawn from that table, and D and trimming were deduced from the DNA. Of 200,000 to 250,000 clones in the sample, 84% were seen once.

Sequencing input: PBMCs or T cells enriched from blood (not recorded which). This sequence joins TRBV19 and TRBJ1-5; 9 bases map to TRBD1. This clonotype was sampled from a man between 60 and 75 years old who had recovered from COVID-19. CDR3 loop: CASSWTGVDQPQHF. The CDR3 nucleotides are TGTGCCAGTAGTTGGACAGGGGTCGATCAGCCCCAGCATTTT.